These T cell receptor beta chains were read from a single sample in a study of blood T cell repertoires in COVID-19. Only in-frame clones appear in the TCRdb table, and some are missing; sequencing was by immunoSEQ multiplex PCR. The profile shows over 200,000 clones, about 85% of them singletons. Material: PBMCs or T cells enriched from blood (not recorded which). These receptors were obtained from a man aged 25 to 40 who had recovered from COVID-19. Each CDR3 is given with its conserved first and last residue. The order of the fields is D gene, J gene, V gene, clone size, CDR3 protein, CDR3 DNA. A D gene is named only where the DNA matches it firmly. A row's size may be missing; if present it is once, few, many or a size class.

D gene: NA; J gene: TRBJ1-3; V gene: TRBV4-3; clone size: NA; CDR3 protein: CASSRDSGASGNTIYF; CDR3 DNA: TGCGCCAGCAGCCGAGACTCAGGTGCCTCTGGAAACACCATATATTTT
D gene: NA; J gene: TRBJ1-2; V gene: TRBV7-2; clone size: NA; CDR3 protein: CASSFSGVTLRGYTF; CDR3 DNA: TGTGCCAGCAGCTTTTCCGGGGTAACTCTTCGTGGCTACACCTTC
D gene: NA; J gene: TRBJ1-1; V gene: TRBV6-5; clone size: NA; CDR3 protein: CASSPLGGYPTEAFF; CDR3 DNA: TGTGCCAGCAGTCCCCTCGGGGGGTACCCCACTGAAGCTTTCTTT
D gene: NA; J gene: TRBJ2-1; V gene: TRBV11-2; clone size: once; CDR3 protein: CASSPLSLSYNEQFF; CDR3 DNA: TGTGCCAGCAGCCCTCTTAGCTTGTCCTACAATGAGCAGTTCTTC
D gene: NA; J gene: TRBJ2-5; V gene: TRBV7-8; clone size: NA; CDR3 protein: CASSFSAETQYF; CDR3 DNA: TGTGCCAGCAGCTTTTCCGCGGAGACCCAGTACTTC
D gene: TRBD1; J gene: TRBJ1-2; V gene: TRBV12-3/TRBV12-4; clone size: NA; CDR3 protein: CASSAQGIYGYTF; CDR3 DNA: TGTGCCAGCAGCGCACAGGGGATCTATGGCTACACCTTC
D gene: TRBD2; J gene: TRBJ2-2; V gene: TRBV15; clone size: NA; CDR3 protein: CATSRPPGRGTGELFF; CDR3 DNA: TGTGCCACCAGCAGACCACCCGGGAGGGGCACCGGGGAGCTGTTTTTT
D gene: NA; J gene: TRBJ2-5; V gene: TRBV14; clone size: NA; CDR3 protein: CASSGMGRMEETQYF; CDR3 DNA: TGTGCCAGCAGTGGCATGGGGCGAATGGAGGAGACCCAGTACTTC
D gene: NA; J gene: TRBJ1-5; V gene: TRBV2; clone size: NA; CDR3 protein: CASSDDIGNQPQHF; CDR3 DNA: TGTGCCAGCAGCGATGACATCGGAAATCAGCCCCAGCATTTT
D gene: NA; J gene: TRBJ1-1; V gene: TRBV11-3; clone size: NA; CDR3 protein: CASSLDGPGTEAFF; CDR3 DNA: TGTGCCAGCAGCTTAGATGGCCCGGGCACTGAAGCTTTCTTT
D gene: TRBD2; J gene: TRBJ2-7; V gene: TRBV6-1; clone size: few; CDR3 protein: CASSGTSGAGVGEQYF; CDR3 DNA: TGTGCCAGCAGTGGGACTAGCGGGGCCGGGGTTGGCGAGCAGTACTTC